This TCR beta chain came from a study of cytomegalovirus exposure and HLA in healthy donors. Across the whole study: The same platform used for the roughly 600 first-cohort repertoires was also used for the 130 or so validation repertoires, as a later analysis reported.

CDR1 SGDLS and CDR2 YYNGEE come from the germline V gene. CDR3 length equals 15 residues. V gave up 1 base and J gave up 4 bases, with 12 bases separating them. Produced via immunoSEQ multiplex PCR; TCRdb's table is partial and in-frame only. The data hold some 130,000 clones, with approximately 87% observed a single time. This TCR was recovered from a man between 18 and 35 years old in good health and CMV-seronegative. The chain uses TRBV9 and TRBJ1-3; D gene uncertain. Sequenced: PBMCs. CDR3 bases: TGTGCCAGCAGCGTAACCTGGTCGGGAGGAAACACCATATATTTT. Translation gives CASSVTWSGGNTIYF.